Sequencing of this TCR beta chain was carried out in a study of cytomegalovirus exposure and HLA in healthy donors. The PCR employed 60 Vbeta primers together with 13 Jbeta primers. Only in-frame clones appear in the TCRdb table, and some are missing; sequencing was by immunoSEQ multiplex PCR. The table includes about 160,000 clones, 60% to 85% detected once. In its sample, this clone was seen many times. Germline lookup yields CDR1 SGDLS and CDR2 YYNGEE. Trimming took 0 bases from V and 7 from J; bases not matched to a gene: 5. This CDR3 spans 16 amino acids. The TCR originated in a woman aged 45-60 years in good health and CMV-seropositive. The J gene is TRBJ1-4, the V gene TRBV9; 11 bases agree with TRBD1. Sequenced: PBMCs. Here the CDR3 reads CASSVGVGQGVEKLFF. The CDR3 DNA reads as TGTGCCAGCAGCGTAGGTGTGGGACAGGGGGTTGAAAAACTGTTTTTT. The whole variable domain, remainder taken from reference TRBV9 and TRBJ1-4, is DSGVTQTPKHLITATGQRVTLRCSPRSGDLSVYWYQQSLDQGLQFLIQYYNGEERAKGNILERFSAQQFPDLHSELNLSSLELGDSALYFCASSVGVGQGVEKLFFGSGTQLSVL.